This TCR beta chain was sequenced during a study of technical replicates of blood from a few donors. Data came from immunoSEQ multiplex PCR; TCRdb stores just in-frame clones and leaves some out. This sample yields about 94,000 clones, of which nearly 97% are seen a single time; around 0.21% belongs to the top ten. Trimming took off 8 bases at V and 1 base at J, with 11 bases between the two ends. Germline CDR1 and CDR2: SGHVS and FQNEAQ. The length of the CDR3 is 13 residues. The sample consisted of T cells isolated from PBMCs. This chain uses TRBV7-8 with TRBJ1-1; no clear D. The source is a human donor in good health. CDR3 DNA sequence: TGTGCCAGCTCGACTACGGGGAACACTGAAGCTTTCTTT. Translation: CASSTTGNTEAFF.